What follows are 28 T cell receptor beta chains derived from one specimen sequenced in a study of T cell responses to AZD1222 COVID-19 vaccine. Sequencing was performed with immunoSEQ multiplex PCR; in TCRdb, only in-frame clones are kept and a portion is missing. The table includes approximately 150,000 clones, roughly 91% detected once. The sample here was peripheral blood, taken 28 days after the second AZD1222 dose. These receptors were obtained from an adult who received the AZD1222 COVID-19 vaccine.

The chain recombines TRBV6-1 with TRBJ1-2; D is unclear. The CDR3 covers 17 residues. Germline V lookup: CDR1 MNHNS, CDR2 SASEGT. Trimming shortened V by 1 base and J by 2 bases, and 17 bases separated the two germline ends. The CDR3 DNA is TGTGCCAGCAGTGAAGAATTGAGAACTACGAGGAACTATGGCTACACCTTC. Protein product: CASSEELRTTRNYGYTF.

The rearrangement joins TRBV19 to TRBJ2-6; D ambiguous. With 5 bases removed from V and 5 bases from J, the gap between germline ends came to 7 bases. The germline CDR1 and CDR2 sequences are LNHDA and SQIVND (reference sequence). This CDR3 comprises 13 residues. CDR3 loop: CASSLGRANVLTF. The CDR3 DNA reads as TGTGCCAGTAGTCTGGGGAGGGCCAACGTCCTGACTTTC.

The chain joins TRBV9 to TRBJ1-2; D unclear. The CDR3 length is 13 residues. V lost 0 bases to trimming and J lost 7 bases, with 10 bases between them. From germline, CDR1 is SGDLS and CDR2 YYNGEE. CDR3 in DNA: TGTGCCAGCAGCGTAGACCGTAATAGTGGCTACACCTTC. As protein: CASSVDRNSGYTF. Filled out from reference TRBV9 and TRBJ1-2, the complete variable domain reads DSGVTQTPKHLITATGQRVTLRCSPRSGDLSVYWYQQSLDQGLQFLIQYYNGEERAKGNILERFSAQQFPDLHSELNLSSLELGDSALYFCASSVDRNSGYTFGSGTRLTVV.

The chain uses TRBV19 and TRBJ2-1, with a tentative D call TRBD2 (6 bases). The CDR3 is 16 amino acids. Germline CDR1 LNHDA, CDR2 SQIVND (reference sequence). V lost 5 bases to trimming and J lost 2 bases, with 16 bases between them. DNA of the CDR3: TGTGCCAGTAGTCCGCCTTTCCGGAGGGCCTACAATGAGCAGTTCTTC. Residues: CASSPPFRRAYNEQFF.

This chain connects TRBV28 to TRBJ2-7, with D perhaps matching TRBD1 (5 bases). V lost 5 bases, J lost 4 bases, and 12 bases lay in between. CDR1 and CDR2 from the germline V gene are MDHEN and SYDVKM. There are 13 residues in the CDR3. The CDR3 sequence is CASSPPPGYEQYF. DNA of the CDR3: TGTGCCAGCAGTCCTCCTCCAGGGTACGAGCAGTACTTC. Drawing the rest from reference TRBV28 and TRBJ2-7, the complete variable domain is DVKVTQSSRYLVKRTGEKVFLECVQDMDHENMFWYRQDPGLGLRLIYFSYDVKMKEKGDIPEGYSVSREKKERFSLILESASTNQTSMYLCASSPPPGYEQYFGPGTRLTVT.

The chain has TRBV28 and TRBJ1-2, with D possibly TRBD1 on 6 matching bases. The CDR3 extends over 14 amino acids. V lost 5 bases and J 2 bases, leaving 12 bases between the germline ends. CDR1 MDHEN and CDR2 SYDVKM come from the germline V gene. The CDR3 region has the DNA TGTGCCAGCAGTATCCCGACAGGAAACTATGGCTACACCTTC. This gives the protein CASSIPTGNYGYTF.

This clone was counted once. The chain uses TRBV28 and TRBJ2-2, with TRBD2 as a possible D gene (6 bases). The germline V gene encodes CDR1 MDHEN and CDR2 SYDVKM. There are 14 residues in the CDR3. V lost 8 bases, J lost 2 bases, and 12 bases lay in between. The CDR3 DNA sequence: TGTGCCAGCCGGGGGAGCACAAACACCGGGGAGCTGTTTTTT. Protein sequence: CASRGSTNTGELFF.

This chain joins TRBV6-5 and TRBJ1-2, with D hard to call. The length of the CDR3 is 13 residues. The germline V gene has CDR1 MNHEY and CDR2 SVGAGI. V shed 6 bases and J shed 2 bases, with 10 bases lying between them. The CDR3 loop is CASSRYGNYGYTF. The CDR3 DNA reads as TGTGCCAGCAGCCGATACGGGAACTATGGCTACACCTTC.

V usage is TRBV3-1 (or the pseudogene TRBV3-2) and J usage is TRBJ2-5; D is unclear. Per the germline V gene, CDR1 is LGHDT and CDR2 is YNNKEL (reference sequence). The V gene lost 8 bases and the J gene lost 4 bases, with 8 bases spanning the gap. The CDR3 extends over 11 amino acids. The CDR3 nucleotides read TGTGCCAGCGGCGAACCAGAGACCCAGTACTTC. Translated, it gives CASGEPETQYF.

This sequence joins TRBV10-2 and TRBJ2-2, with 7 bases fitting TRBD1. Germline lookup yields CDR1 WSHSY and CDR2 SAAADI. J gave up 4 bases and V 4 bases, and 3 bases lay outside the gene matches. The CDR3 is 14 residues long. The CDR3 here is CASSGAGGTGELFF. CDR3 coding DNA: TGCGCCAGCAGTGGCGCAGGGGGCACCGGGGAGCTGTTTTTT.

This rearrangement joins TRBV7-7 to TRBJ2-2; 10 bases align to TRBD2. There are 17 residues in the CDR3. With 5 bases clipped from V and 6 bases from J, the junction kept 12 bases outside the gene matches. Looked up from germline, CDR1 is SSHAT and CDR2 is FNYEAQ (reference sequence). CDR3 sequence reads: CASSPFSSGSIAGELFF. CDR3 DNA: TGTGCCAGCAGCCCCTTTTCTAGCGGGAGTATCGCCGGGGAGCTGTTTTTT.

CDR3 nucleotides: TGCGCCAGCAGTGAGGTCGGAACCTACGAGCAGTACTTC. Translation: CASSEVGTYEQYF. The J gene is TRBJ2-7, the V gene TRBV10-1; no firm D call. V was trimmed by 2 bases and J by 2 bases, leaving 7 bases between them. The CDR3 is made up of 13 amino acids. The germline gives CDR1 WNHNN, CDR2 SYGVQD (reference sequence).

This sequence joins TRBV7-2 and TRBJ2-7; 12 nucleotides line up with TRBD2. The V and J ends lost 4 bases and 3 bases, in that order; junction bases with no gene match: 4. CDR1 and CDR2 from the germline V gene are SGHTA and FQGNSA. This CDR3 spans 15 amino acids. DNA of the CDR3: TGTGCCAGCAGCTCTCTAGCGGGGGGGTTCTACGAGCAGTACTTC. This translates into CASSSLAGGFYEQYF.

This chain connects TRBV3-1 (or the pseudogene TRBV3-2) to TRBJ1-5; 7 bases are a match to TRBD1. This CDR3 has 12 residues. Germline loops: CDR1 LGHDT, CDR2 YNNKEL (reference sequence). The trim removed 4 bases at V and 6 bases at J, leaving 0 bases unmatched. In DNA form, the CDR3 reads TGTGCCAGCAGCCCAGGGGGTCAGCCCCAGCATTTT. It codes for CASSPGGQPQHF.

This clone was seen only once. V gene TRBV30 combines with J gene TRBJ1-1; 9 bases map to TRBD1. Per the germline V gene, CDR1 is GTSNPN and CDR2 is SVGIG (reference sequence). The CDR3 is 17 residues long. The V gene end was trimmed by 1 base and the J gene end by 6 bases; junction bases not matched to a gene: 15. The CDR3 coding sequence is TGTGCCTGGAGTGGTGGTAACAGGGGGCTCACCATTTCTGAAGCTTTCTTT. Its translation: CAWSGGNRGLTISEAFF.

The chain links TRBV6-6 to TRBJ2-7, with 7 positions matching TRBD1. V dropped 7 bases and J dropped 3; count of bases not matched to a gene: 6. This CDR3 comprises 13 residues. Germline-derived CDR1 and CDR2 are MNHNY and SVGAGI (reference sequence). The CDR3 spells CASTLTGDYEQYF. The CDR3 coding sequence is TGTGCCAGCACTTTAACAGGGGACTACGAGCAGTACTTC.

J is TRBJ2-7 and V is TRBV20-1; TRBD2 agrees at 7 bases. Germline V gives CDR1 DFQATT, CDR2 SNEGSKA (reference sequence). This CDR3 has 14 residues. Losses at the gene ends were 3 bases for V and 3 bases for J; bases not matched to a gene: 8. This chain's CDR3 is CSASSGGVGYEQYF. Written as DNA, the CDR3 is TGCAGTGCTAGTTCGGGGGGAGTAGGCTACGAGCAGTACTTC.

The chain links TRBV5-1 to TRBJ1-4, with unresolved D. Between the trimmed V and J ends, which lost 4 bases and 5 bases, there was a span of 18 bases. Germline V gives CDR1 SGHRS, CDR2 YFSETQ. The CDR3 runs 16 residues. The CDR3 nucleotides read TGCGCCAGCAGCGTACTAGGCCGGCAGGAAAATGAAAAACTGTTTTTT. It specifies CASSVLGRQENEKLFF.

This clone was detected only once. V and J are TRBV11-2 and TRBJ2-7; D gene ambiguous. Germline loops: CDR1 SGHAT, CDR2 FQNNGV. This CDR3 contains 15 residues. The V and J ends lost 5 bases and 1 base respectively, with 15 bases between them. CDR3 in DNA: TGTGCCAGCAGCATCGTTGGCGTGTCATCCTACGAGCAGTACTTC. Protein: CASSIVGVSSYEQYF.

CDR3 sequence reads: CASSIRQTGELFF. For the CDR3, the DNA is TGTGCCAGTAGTATAAGACAGACCGGGGAGCTGTTTTTT. The chain couples TRBV19 to TRBJ2-2, with D possibly TRBD1 on 5 matching bases. The length of the CDR3 is 13 residues. From germline, CDR1 is LNHDA and CDR2 SQIVND (reference sequence). V lost 2 bases and J 5 bases, leaving 6 bases between the germline ends.

This rearrangement joins TRBV5-6 to TRBJ2-7; no firm D call. Germline CDR1 reads SGHDT; CDR2 reads YYEEEE. The CDR3 loop spans 13 amino acids. The germline V and J ends were trimmed by 4 bases and 0 bases, with 8 bases remaining between them. CDR3 in DNA: TGTGCCAGCAGCCCTTATTACTCCTACGAGCAGTACTTC. Translation: CASSPYYSYEQYF.

The J gene is TRBJ1-2, the V gene TRBV28; D gene unclear. V lost 8 bases and J lost 3, with 13 bases in between. Germline CDR1 is MDHEN and CDR2 is SYDVKM. The CDR3 consists of 13 residues. As DNA, the CDR3 is TGTGCCAGCTTCCCGTCGGGCGACTATGGCTACACCTTC. It is translated as CASFPSGDYGYTF.

The J gene is TRBJ2-7, the V gene TRBV7-6, with 7 bases matching TRBD1. V gave up 5 bases and J gave up 1 base; unmatched junction bases: 14. Germline loops: CDR1 SGHVS, CDR2 FNYEAQ. The CDR3 is made up of 17 amino acids. The CDR3 sequence: CASSPRDSPILSYEQYF. CDR3 DNA sequence: TGTGCCAGCAGCCCCCGGGACAGCCCTATCCTATCCTACGAGCAGTACTTC.

Remarks on this clone: This CDR3 is also generated by other DNA sequences in the sample. V and J are TRBV28 and TRBJ1-1; unclear D gene. Germline loops: CDR1 MDHEN, CDR2 SYDVKM. CDR3 length: 13 amino acids. Trimming shortened V by 5 bases and J by 0 bases, and 7 bases separated the two germline ends. The DNA for the CDR3 is TGTGCCAGCAGTCCCCGAGTGAACACTGAAGCTTTCTTT. It yields the protein CASSPRVNTEAFF.

This chain uses TRBV7-9 with TRBJ2-7, with D unclear. V was clipped by 0 bases and J by 1 base, with 10 bases between them. The CDR3 is 15 residues long. The germline gives CDR1 SEHNR, CDR2 FQNEAQ (reference sequence). The CDR3 sequence is CASSLATFDSYEQYF. For the CDR3, the DNA is TGTGCCAGCAGCTTAGCGACGTTCGATTCCTACGAGCAGTACTTC.

The genes are TRBV6-6 and TRBJ1-2, with D unresolved. The CDR3 is made up of 13 amino acids. V was cut by 6 bases and J by 1 base, with 9 bases left in between. Germline assignment: CDR1 MNHNY and CDR2 SVGAGI (reference sequence). The CDR3 region is CASSLPLNYGYTF. The CDR3 region has the DNA TGTGCCAGCAGCTTGCCTCTTAACTATGGCTACACCTTC.

The J gene is TRBJ1-4, the V gene TRBV19; no clear D gene. This CDR3 has 15 amino acids. Germline-derived CDR1 and CDR2 are LNHDA and SQIVND (reference sequence). Trimming removed 3 bases at V and 8 bases at J, with 16 bases between. The CDR3 region is CASSMGTRTIEKLFF. CDR3 bases: TGTGCCAGTAGTATGGGCACTCGGACCATCGAAAAACTGTTTTTT.

The chain uses TRBV4-2 and TRBJ2-3; 14 bases are a match to TRBD2. V was pared by 4 bases and J by 4 bases, with 7 bases of the junction left unmatched. This CDR3 region has 17 residues. The germline CDR1 and CDR2 sequences are LGHNA and YNFKEQ. CDR3 amino acids: CASSRQGLAGVPDTQYF. In DNA form, the CDR3 reads TGTGCCAGCAGCCGACAGGGACTAGCGGGAGTCCCAGATACGCAGTATTTT.